The 18 T cell receptor beta chains listed next were all sequenced from one sample in a study of T cells in tuberculosis. The assay was immunoSEQ multiplex PCR, and TCRdb's table has in-frame clones only and misses some. The table shows about 35,000 clones, with under 95% occurring only once. Sequencing input: PBMCs. The receptors shown here come from a donor between 10 and 35 years old with latent tuberculosis or without tuberculosis infection. Some clones in this sample may be carry-over from other donors' samples.

This clone was seen once. J is TRBJ2-1 and V is TRBV4-2; D is perhaps TRBD2 (6 bases). The germline V gene encodes CDR1 LGHNA and CDR2 YNFKEQ. CDR3 length: 21 amino acids. Trimming took off 1 base at V and 4 bases at J, with 29 bases between the two ends. This CDR3 reads CASSQGLLGSSSGARYNEQFF. CDR3 DNA sequence: TGTGCCAGCAGCCAAGGCCTCTTGGGGTCCAGTAGCGGAGCCCGATACAATGAGCAGTTCTTC.

This clone came up a few times. V usage is TRBV11-2 and J usage is TRBJ2-7; 12 bases align to TRBD2. With V trimmed by 5 bases and J by 3 bases, 17 bases remained unmatched. From germline, CDR1 is SGHAT and CDR2 FQNNGV. CDR3 length equals 19 residues. The CDR3 here is CASSGRPGLAGQIDYEQYF. The CDR3 region has the DNA TGTGCCAGCAGCGGTAGACCGGGACTAGCGGGTCAGATCGACTACGAGCAGTACTTC. The complete variable domain, with remaining parts taken from reference TRBV11-2 and TRBJ2-7, reads EAGVAQSPRYKIIEKRQSVAFWCNPISGHATLYWYQQILGQGPKLLIQFQNNGVVDDSQLPKDRFSAERLKGVDSTLKIQPAKLEDSAVYLCASSGRPGLAGQIDYEQYFGPGTRLTVT.

The rearrangement links TRBV7-9 to TRBJ2-2, with 10 nucleotides matching TRBD2. Per germline, CDR1 SEHNR and CDR2 FQNEAQ (reference sequence). With V trimmed by 2 bases and J by 4 bases, 7 bases remained unmatched. This CDR3 region has 17 residues. The CDR3 bases are TGTGCCAGCAGCTTACCGCCGGGACTAGCGCCCACCGGGGAGCTGTTTTTT. This codes for CASSLPPGLAPTGELFF.

The V gene is TRBV5-6, the J gene TRBJ2-7; TRBD1 agrees at 8 bases. Losses at the gene ends were 4 bases for V and 2 bases for J; bases not matched to a gene: 8. The CDR3 has 15 residues. Per the germline V gene, CDR1 is SGHDT and CDR2 is YYEEEE. DNA for the CDR3: TGTGCCAGCAGCCCGGCAGGGACAGGAACCTACGAGCAGTACTTC. The encoded protein is CASSPAGTGTYEQYF.

V and J are TRBV6-1 and TRBJ1-6, with TRBD1 matching over 9 bases. The CDR3 totals 14 residues. The V segment lost 7 bases and the J segment 7 bases; nucleotides outside the gene matches: 5. Germline V gene lookup returns CDR1 MNHNS and CDR2 SASEGT. The CDR3 sequence is CASNPTGGNSPLHF. The CDR3 nucleotides read TGTGCCAGCAACCCGACAGGGGGAAATTCACCCCTCCACTTT.

The CDR3 is CASSIGRGAFEQYF. Written as DNA, the CDR3 is TGTGCCAGTAGTATAGGACGGGGGGCGTTCGAGCAGTACTTC. V and J are TRBV19 and TRBJ2-7; TRBD2 might be the D (7 bases). The ends were cut back, 1 base at V and 6 bases at J, with 13 bases in the middle. CDR1 LNHDA and CDR2 SQIVND come from the germline V gene (reference sequence). This CDR3 has 14 residues.

This chain connects TRBV9 to TRBJ2-7; 9 bases line up with TRBD1. The CDR3 extends over 16 amino acids. The V segment lost 0 bases and the J segment 5 bases; nucleotides outside the gene matches: 9. Germline V gene data show CDR1 as SGDLS and CDR2 as YYNGEE. CDR3: CASSVGGGQGYNEQYF. CDR3 DNA sequence: TGTGCCAGCAGCGTAGGAGGGGGACAGGGTTACAACGAGCAGTACTTC.

V gene TRBV28 combines with J gene TRBJ2-1; 7 positions match TRBD1. The CDR3 totals 16 residues. With V trimmed by 4 bases and J by 2 bases, 8 bases remained unmatched. From germline, CDR1 is MDHEN and CDR2 SYDVKM. CDR3 in amino acids: CASSSGSTGTYNEQFF. The CDR3 bases are TGTGCCAGCAGTTCGGGATCGACAGGGACCTACAATGAGCAGTTCTTC.

The V call is TRBV25-1, the J call TRBJ2-3; 8 bases match TRBD2. The J segment lost 15 bases and the V segment lost 6 bases, leaving 11 bases of the junction unmatched. CDR3 size: 12 residues. CDR1 is MGHDK, CDR2 SYGVNS, per germline. The CDR3 is CASSPGGDLHYF. CDR3 sequence (DNA): TGTGCCAGCAGCCCGGGGGGGGACTTGCACTATTTT.

V usage is TRBV7-9 and J usage is TRBJ2-5; TRBD1 matches at 10 bases. The V gene's germline CDR1 is SEHNR and CDR2 FQNEAQ (reference sequence). CDR3 length: 15 amino acids. V shed 1 base and J 4 bases; nucleotides not matched to a gene: 3. DNA for the CDR3: TGTGCCAGCAGCTTAGGACAGGGGGCGAGAGAGACCCAGTACTTC. It is translated as CASSLGQGARETQYF.

V usage is TRBV5-6 and J usage is TRBJ1-1, with D possibly TRBD1 on 6 matching bases. The CDR3 sequence is 16 residues long. Trimming left V 0 bases short and J 1 base short, with 13 bases between. Germline V gene sequence: CDR1 SGHDT, CDR2 YYEEEE. CDR3 in amino acids: CASSLAQGLGNTEAFF. The CDR3 DNA is TGTGCCAGCAGCTTGGCACAGGGTCTTGGGAACACTGAAGCTTTCTTT.

V gene TRBV29-1 combines with J gene TRBJ2-7; 9 bases are a match to TRBD1. CDR1 SQVTM and CDR2 ANQGSEA come from the germline V gene. The CDR3 totals 13 residues. Trimming removed 6 bases from V and 0 bases from J; junction bases left unmatched: 3. CDR3 sequence: CSVGTGSSYEQYF. For the CDR3, the DNA is TGCAGCGTCGGGACAGGGAGCTCCTACGAGCAGTACTTC.

The V gene is TRBV28, the J gene TRBJ1-2, with D perhaps TRBD1 (6 bases). In germline, CDR1 is MDHEN, CDR2 SYDVKM. Trimming left V 6 bases short and J 6 bases short, with 26 bases between. The CDR3 has 17 residues. This CDR3 reads CASSPVDDRTPANGYTF. The DNA for the CDR3 is TGTGCCAGCAGCCCGGTTGACGACAGGACCCCCGCGAATGGCTACACCTTC.

The chain links TRBV5-1 to TRBJ2-5, with D perhaps TRBD2 (5 bases). Trimming cost V 5 bases and J 2 bases, with 10 bases left between them. Per germline, CDR1 SGHRS and CDR2 YFSETQ. The CDR3 spans 13 residues. CDR3 sequence (DNA): TGCGCCAGCAGGGTACGAGGGCAAGAGACCCAGTACTTC. Its translation: CASRVRGQETQYF.

V usage is TRBV6-1 and J usage is TRBJ2-7, with TRBD1 identical over 7 bases. V dropped 2 bases and J dropped 4; count of bases not matched to a gene: 5. Germline V gene lookup returns CDR1 MNHNS and CDR2 SASEGT. There are 14 residues in the CDR3. Here the CDR3 DNA reads TGTGCCAGCAGTGAAAAGGGGGCGTGGTACGAGCAGTACTTC. This gives the protein CASSEKGAWYEQYF.

This chain joins TRBV27 and TRBJ2-1; D remains ambiguous. V was pared by 3 bases and J by 2 bases, with 5 bases between. This CDR3 region has 13 residues. CDR1 MNHEY and CDR2 SMNVEV come from the germline V gene (reference sequence). The CDR3 region is CASSLAAYNEQFF. In nucleotides, the CDR3 is TGTGCCAGCAGTTTGGCGGCCTACAATGAGCAGTTCTTC.

The rearrangement uses TRBV6-6 and TRBJ1-1; D possibly corresponds to TRBD1 (5 bases). This CDR3 has 14 amino acids. Per germline, CDR1 MNHNY and CDR2 SVGAGI (reference sequence). V was pared by 5 bases and J by 0 bases, with 10 bases between. Here the CDR3 reads CASSIDRLNTEAFF. The CDR3 DNA is TGTGCCAGCAGTATAGACAGACTGAACACTGAAGCTTTCTTT.

This chain connects TRBV28 to TRBJ2-3; D is possibly TRBD2 (6 bases). CDR1 MDHEN and CDR2 SYDVKM come from the germline V gene. Deletions cut 2 bases from V and 3 bases from J, with 12 bases between. The CDR3 totals 15 residues. The CDR3: CASSLKTEGTDTQYF. For the CDR3, the DNA is TGTGCCAGCAGTTTAAAGACGGAGGGAACAGATACGCAGTATTTT. The full variable domain, with the rest looked up from reference TRBV28 and TRBJ2-3, is DVKVTQSSRYLVKRTGEKVFLECVQDMDHENMFWYRQDPGLGLRLIYFSYDVKMKEKGDIPEGYSVSREKKERFSLILESASTNQTSMYLCASSLKTEGTDTQYFGPGTRLTVL.